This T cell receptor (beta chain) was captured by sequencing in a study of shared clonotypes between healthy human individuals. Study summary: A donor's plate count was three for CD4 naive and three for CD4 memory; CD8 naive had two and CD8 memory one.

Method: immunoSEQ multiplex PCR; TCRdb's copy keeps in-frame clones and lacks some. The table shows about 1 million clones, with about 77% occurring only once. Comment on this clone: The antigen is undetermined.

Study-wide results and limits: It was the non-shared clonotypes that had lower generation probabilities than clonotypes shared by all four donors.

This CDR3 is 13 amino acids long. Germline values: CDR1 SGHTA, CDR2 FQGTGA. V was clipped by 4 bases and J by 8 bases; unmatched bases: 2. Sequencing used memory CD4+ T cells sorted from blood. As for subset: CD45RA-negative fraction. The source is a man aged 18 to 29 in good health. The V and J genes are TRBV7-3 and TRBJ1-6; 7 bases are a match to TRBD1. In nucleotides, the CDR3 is TGTGCCAGCAGCTCGGGACAGCATTCACCCCTCCACTTT. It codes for CASSSGQHSPLHF. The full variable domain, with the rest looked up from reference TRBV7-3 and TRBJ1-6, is GAGVSQTPSNKVTEKGKYVELRCDPISGHTALYWYRQSLGQGPEFLIYFQGTGAADDSGLPNDRFFAVRPEGSVSTLKIQRTERGDSAVYLCASSSGQHSPLHFGNGTRLTVT.